This section outlines one TCR beta chain sequence together with its context. Its specific antigen is unknown. There are no base qualities to consult, and no much larger clone falls within one base. This specimen comes from a study of blood T cell repertoires in COVID-19 (dated by TCRdb to the early 2020s). General notes on the study: Samples from collaborators originated in the United States, Italy and Spain and spanned both the acute and convalescent phases of COVID-19. The repertoires were released in a freely available public database intended as a resource for research on the immune response to SARS-CoV-2. The prospective study material was composed of cDNA or gDNA derived from T cells, B-cell-depleted T cells, or PBMCs. A de-identified subject ID, COVID-19 status, age in years and sex were almost always included in the sample metadata. The dataset comprised deeply sampled blood TCRbeta repertoires from subjects exposed to, actively infected with, or recovered from COVID-19. HLA class I and class II types, where available, came from metadata supplied by the sample provider rather than from assay-based typing. The samples were drawn from the first 160 participants of the ongoing ImmuneRACE study and from more than 1,000 subjects provided by 6 global collaborators.

General findings and caveats noted by the study authors: Clinical and demographic metadata were provided uncurated, with the amount varying by source and participant.

Enrolling through a virtual design, the prospective study's participants ranged in age from about 18 to 89 years and lived across approximately 25 United States geographic areas. In the prospective study, participants were assigned to cohorts based on the clinical history participants reported in a screening survey and a study questionnaire. A participant counted as exposed if, within 2 weeks of entering the study, that participant had been in contact with someone who had a PCR-confirmed or clinician-diagnosed COVID-19 case. In the prospective study, whole blood, serum and a nasopharyngeal or oropharyngeal swab were collected from each participant by mobile phlebotomists. Participants in the prospective study had the option to provide additional blood draws and questionnaires over a 2-month period. Before DNA extraction, blood samples from the prospective study were shipped at room temperature or frozen.

TCRbeta CDR3 regions were amplified from genomic DNA by means of the immunoSEQ Assay, a bias-controlled multiplex PCR. Per the original workflow: Nucleated cell counts per sample were estimated from amplification of reference gene primers within the assay. To quantify the absolute abundance of each unique TCRbeta CDR3 rearrangement, sequence reads were collapsed and filtered. For each sample, productive Simpson clonality was calculated as the square root of Simpson's diversity index across productive rearrangements. In TCRdb, the immuneACCESS table is reduced to in-frame sequences with V and J assigned. These tables do not hold every clone; where another copy was compared, an unresolved V gene accounts for under half, and the others remain unexplained. From that table come the V and J calls and clone size; the DNA was used to work out D and trimming. The sample profile shows some 300,000 clones; roughly 91% of them were found once. In total, the top ten clones hold roughly 2.8% of the sample.

The sequencing input was PBMCs or T cells enriched from blood (not recorded which). The source of this sequence is a woman aged 50 to 65 who had been exposed to COVID-19.

The nucleotide sequence is TGTGCCAGCAGCACACGCCGGGATTCACCCCTCCACTTT. Its protein is CASSTRRDSPLHF. The rearrangement joined TRBV7-6 to TRBJ1-6; too little of a D gene remains to name it. Taken from the germline V gene, the CDR1 and CDR2 loops are SGHVS and FNYEAQ. V is clipped by 5 bases and J by 8 bases, and the sequence between their germline boundaries is 10 bases long. Reading from cysteine to phenylalanine, the CDR3 counts 13 amino acids. The sequence is cut down to CDR3 DNA, 39 bases in frame from base 1.